The rows below give T cell receptor beta chains drawn from one sample of a study of T-cell memory formation after mild COVID-19. A single record per CDR3 protein comes from TCRdb applying MiXCR to the 5' RACE reads. The table has 340,000 or so distinct CDR3 sequences, about an eighth seen once; the top ten hold over 20%. The sample was PBMCs or a T cell subset sorted from them (not recorded which). These receptors came from a man aged 18 to 30 who had mild COVID-19 (a few samples of this study predate the infection). Cell type and time point are not known. The CDR3 runs from the conserved cysteine through the conserved F or W. Fields, in order: clone size, J gene, V gene, D gene, CDR3 protein, CDR3 DNA. D genes are given only for firm matches. The size field is filled for only some rows; it gives once, few, many or a size class.

>many|TRBJ1-5|TRBV2|-
CASSGPSAYQPQHF
TGTGCCAGCAGTGGCCCCTCCGCGTATCAGCCCCAGCATTTT
>many|TRBJ2-1|TRBV12-3/TRBV12-4|-
CASSPTGSYNEQFF
TGTGCCAGCAGTCCTACAGGGTCCTACAATGAGCAGTTCTTC
>few|TRBJ1-5|TRBV20-1|TRBD1
CSARDGEDRVRQPQHF
TGCAGTGCTAGAGACGGGGAAGACAGGGTACGGCAGCCCCAGCATTTT
>-|TRBJ1-2|TRBV7-6|-
CASSEQSFNYGYTF
TGTGCCAGCAGCGAACAGAGCTTTAACTATGGCTACACCTTC
>-|TRBJ2-5|TRBV29-1|TRBD2
CSVRSSGVETQYF
TGCAGCGTTCGGTCTAGCGGGGTGGAGACCCAGTACTTC
>-|TRBJ2-6|TRBV2|-
CASRSQGGPGANVLTF
TGTGCCAGCAGGTCACAGGGGGGGCCTGGGGCCAACGTCCTGACTTTC
>few|TRBJ1-2|TRBV4-3|-
CASSQVRGGDGYTF
TGCGCCAGCAGCCAAGTGAGGGGGGGAGATGGCTACACCTTC
>-|TRBJ2-1|TRBV24-1|TRBD2
CATSDSGKGRVNEQFF
TGTGCCACCAGTGATTCGGGCAAGGGGAGGGTCAATGAGCAGTTCTTC
>many|TRBJ1-6|TRBV7-2|-
CASSPEGRAGSPLHF
TGTGCCAGCAGCCCCGAGGGAAGGGCGGGTTCACCCCTCCACTTT
>few|TRBJ1-6|TRBV7-8|-
CASRPDGLGALHF
TGTGCCAGCAGACCGGACGGCCTCGGGGCCCTCCACTTT
>-|TRBJ1-5|TRBV4-3|-
CASSQGADALLGNQPQHF
TGCGCCAGCAGCCAAGGGGCGGACGCACTGCTTGGCAATCAGCCCCAGCATTTT
>few|TRBJ1-1|TRBV6-2/TRBV6-3|TRBD1
CASSYPDRGEAFF
TGTGCCAGCAGTTACCCCGACAGGGGTGAAGCTTTCTTT
>few|TRBJ2-3|TRBV6-1|TRBD1
CASSKQGLDTQYF
TGTGCCAGCAGTAAACAGGGGTTAGATACGCAGTATTTT
>-|TRBJ2-3|TRBV5-1|-
CASSFEVPGPDTQYF
TGCGCCAGCAGCTTCGAAGTCCCGGGTCCAGATACGCAGTATTTT
>-|TRBJ2-3|TRBV27|-
CASSGVATDTQYF
TGTGCCAGCAGCGGGGTCGCCACAGATACGCAGTATTTT
>many|TRBJ1-2|TRBV5-1|-
CASSAGPSYGYTF
TGCGCCAGCAGCGCTGGACCTAGCTATGGCTACACCTTC
>few|TRBJ1-1|TRBV7-2|TRBD1
CASSIQGQGIATEAFF
TGTGCCAGCAGCATTCAGGGACAGGGAATTGCCACTGAAGCTTTCTTT
>-|TRBJ1-2|TRBV7-9|-
CASSLESRTYGYTF
TGTGCCAGCAGCTTGGAGAGCCGCACCTATGGCTACACCTTC
>-|TRBJ1-5|TRBV6-5|-
CASTDGLNQPQHF
TGTGCCAGCACGGACGGCCTCAATCAGCCCCAGCATTTT
>-|TRBJ1-2|TRBV28|TRBD1
CASSIIRGRDGYTF
TGTGCCAGCAGCATAATCAGGGGGAGGGATGGCTACACCTTC
>-|TRBJ1-4|TRBV6-5|-
CASSLQGGGGKLFF
TGTGCCAGCAGTCTTCAAGGGGGAGGGGGAAAACTGTTTTTT
>-|TRBJ1-4|TRBV20-1|-
CSASDRPNEKLFF
TGCAGTGCTAGCGACAGACCCAATGAAAAACTGTTTTTT
>few|TRBJ2-7|TRBV6-5|TRBD2
CASSKLAGDNEQYF
TGTGCCAGCAGTAAACTAGCGGGGGACAACGAGCAGTACTTC
>once|TRBJ2-1|TRBV20-1|-
CSAREGPHNEQFF
TGCAGTGCTAGAGAGGGACCCCACAATGAGCAGTTCTTC
>-|TRBJ1-5|TRBV2|-
CASSFQGSIQPQHF
TGTGCCAGCAGTTTTCAGGGATCAATACAGCCCCAGCATTTT
>few|TRBJ2-4|TRBV7-2|-
CASSSQTKNIQYF
TGTGCCAGCAGCTCCCAAACCAAAAACATTCAGTACTTC
>many|TRBJ2-3|TRBV6-1|-
CASSENGGSGTDTQYF
TGTGCCAGCAGTGAAAATGGAGGGTCAGGAACAGATACGCAGTATTTT
>few|TRBJ2-1|TRBV6-2/TRBV6-3|-
CASSEDLKAYNEQFF
TGTGCCAGCAGCGAGGACCTAAAGGCATACAATGAGCAGTTCTTC
>few|TRBJ2-1|TRBV6-1|-
CASRRVGSYNEQFF
TGTGCCAGCAGGAGGGTTGGATCCTACAATGAGCAGTTCTTC
>-|TRBJ1-2|TRBV4-3|-
CASSQDSQYGYGYTF
TGCGCCAGCAGCCAAGATTCGCAGTATGGCTATGGCTACACCTTC
>many|TRBJ2-1|TRBV12-3/TRBV12-4|-
CASSPGGSYNEQFF
TGTGCCAGCAGCCCAGGGGGGTCCTACAATGAGCAGTTCTTC
>few|TRBJ2-1|TRBV5-6|-
CASSLRRTSSYNEQFF
TGTGCCAGCAGCTTGCGGCGGACCAGCTCCTACAATGAGCAGTTCTTC
>few|TRBJ2-1|TRBV2|TRBD1
CASSRIQGVRPHEQFF
TGTGCCAGCAGCCGCATCCAGGGGGTTCGTCCCCATGAGCAGTTCTTC
>few|TRBJ2-3|TRBV6-2/TRBV6-3|-
CASSPPNTDTQYF
TGTGCCAGCAGTCCGCCCAACACAGATACGCAGTATTTT
>few|TRBJ1-1|TRBV12-3/TRBV12-4|-
CASSLLGSITEAFF
TGTGCCAGCAGTTTATTGGGGTCGATCACTGAAGCTTTCTTT
>few|TRBJ2-5|TRBV11-2|TRBD1
CASSVDRVETQYF
TGTGCCAGCAGCGTGGACAGGGTGGAGACCCAGTACTTC